The 30 T cell receptor beta chains given below trace back to one sample, sequenced in a study of T cell repertoires in cytomegalovirus infection. Each CDR3 protein gets one entry after TCRdb re-called the reads with MiXCR. Of some 800,000 distinct CDR3 sequences in the sample, almost 30% were seen once. For these receptors, no antigen is known. Material: cultured CD8+ T cells from PBMCs, obtained from culture after CMV antigen stimulation. Receptors originate from a human donor in good health (CMV status not recorded). Some clones in this sample may be carry-over from other donors' samples.

The chain employs TRBV28 and TRBJ2-1; 7 bases are a match to TRBD1. Germline V CDR1 and CDR2: MDHEN, SYDVKM. V shed 3 bases, J shed 0 bases, and the junction held 5 bases outside the gene matches. The CDR3 covers 16 residues. CDR3 residues: CASSLTGSRSYNEQFF. The CDR3 DNA sequence: TGTGCCAGCAGTTTGACAGGGTCCCGCTCCTACAATGAGCAGTTCTTC. The variable domain in full, completed from reference TRBV28 and TRBJ2-1, reads DVKVTQSSRYLVKRTGEKVFLECVQDMDHENMFWYRQDPGLGLRLIYFSYDVKMKEKGDIPEGYSVSREKKERFSLILESASTNQTSMYLCASSLTGSRSYNEQFFGPGTRLTVL.

This chain links TRBV6-2 or TRBV6-3 with TRBJ2-7; D may be TRBD2 (6 bases). In germline, CDR1 is MNHEY, CDR2 SVGEGT. This CDR3 region has 15 residues. V lost 2 bases and J 2 bases, leaving 13 bases between the germline ends. CDR3 DNA: TGTGCCAGCAGTTACGGAGGGGCAAGGACCTACGAGCAGTACTTC. This codes for CASSYGGARTYEQYF.

The rearrangement uses TRBV28 and TRBJ1-3; D is unresolved. The ends were cut back, 7 bases at V and 8 bases at J, with 12 bases in the middle. This CDR3 is 12 amino acids long. Per germline, CDR1 MDHEN and CDR2 SYDVKM. CDR3 sequence: CASTLGGHTIYF. CDR3 nucleotides: TGTGCCAGCACACTCGGCGGACACACCATATATTTT.

CDR3 loop: CASYTVSGTQYF. In nucleotides, the CDR3 is TGTGCCAGCTATACGGTTTCGGGGACCCAGTACTTC. This rearrangement joins TRBV12-3 or TRBV12-4 to TRBJ2-5; D ambiguous. Trimming removed 8 bases at V and 7 bases at J, with 14 bases between. This CDR3 spans 12 amino acids.

The CDR3 protein is CAGGSYEQYF. The CDR3 bases are TGTGCAGGGGGTTCCTACGAGCAGTACTTC. The rearrangement joins TRBV2 to TRBJ2-7; D might be TRBD1 (6 bases). Germline V CDR1 and CDR2: SNHLY, FYNNEI. The CDR3 consists of 10 residues. Looking up the rest from reference TRBV2 and TRBJ2-7 gives the full variable domain: EPEVTQTPSHQVTQMGQEVILRCVPISNHLYFYWYRQILGQKVEFLVSFYNNEISEKSEIFDDQFSVERPDGSNFTLKIRSTKLEDSAMYFCAGGSYEQYFGPGTRLTVT.

The chain uses TRBV19 and TRBJ2-1; 13 nucleotides align to TRBD2. Germline V lookup: CDR1 LNHDA, CDR2 SQIVND (reference sequence). J gave up 2 bases and V 2 bases, and 6 bases lay outside the gene matches. This CDR3 has 18 amino acids. The CDR3 is CASSIIGTSGAPYNEQFF. In DNA, the CDR3 is TGTGCCAGTAGTATAATCGGGACTAGCGGGGCCCCCTACAATGAGCAGTTCTTC.

The chain is built from TRBV29-1 and TRBJ1-2; no clear D gene. The V gene lost 3 bases and the J gene lost 5 bases, with 13 bases spanning the gap. The CDR3 is 13 amino acids. Per the germline V gene, CDR1 is SQVTM and CDR2 is ANQGSEA. As DNA, the CDR3 is TGCAGCGTTGAGTCAGGCCTTCGGTATGGCTACACCTTC. Translating gives CSVESGLRYGYTF.

V is TRBV2 and J is TRBJ1-4; 9 bases are a match to TRBD1. The CDR3 is 16 amino acids. From germline, CDR1 is SNHLY and CDR2 FYNNEI. Trimming removed 7 bases from V and 3 bases from J; junction bases left unmatched: 9. In DNA form, the CDR3 reads TGTGCCAGCACTTCTGACAGGGGGGGGTCTAATGAAAAACTGTTTTTT. Translating it yields CASTSDRGGSNEKLFF.

This clonotype was seen ten or more times. The chain has TRBV7-8 and TRBJ1-1; TRBD1 aligns across 10 bases. J was trimmed by 0 bases and V by 1 base; bases with no gene match: 8. Per the germline V gene, CDR1 is SGHVS and CDR2 is FQNEAQ. This CDR3 is 18 amino acids long. CDR3 loop: CASSLEWGQGLMNTEAFF. CDR3 sequence (DNA): TGTGCCAGCAGCTTAGAATGGGGACAGGGGCTCATGAACACTGAAGCTTTCTTT. The whole variable domain, filled in from reference TRBV7-8 and TRBJ1-1, reads GAGVSQSPRYKVAKRGQDVALRCDPISGHVSLFWYQQALGQGPEFLTYFQNEAQLDKSGLPSDRFFAERPEGSVSTLKIQRTQQEDSAVYLCASSLEWGQGLMNTEAFFGQGTRLTVV.

The rearrangement uses TRBV4-3 and TRBJ2-3, with a tentative D call TRBD2 (5 bases). This CDR3 has 15 residues. Germline V gene sequence: CDR1 LGHNA, CDR2 YSLEER. With 1 base removed from V and 3 bases from J, the gap between germline ends came to 11 bases. The CDR3 bases are TGCGCCAGCAGCCAAGGGCGAGGGAGAACAGATACGCAGTATTTT. As protein: CASSQGRGRTDTQYF.

In this sample, this clonotype turned up a few times. The chain joins TRBV10-3 to TRBJ1-3; TRBD1 matches at 7 bases. The CDR3 length is 15 residues. V shed 5 bases, J shed 4 bases, and the junction held 8 bases outside the gene matches. Germline CDR1 ENHRY, CDR2 SYGVKD. CDR3 in DNA: TGTGCCATCAGTCATCGACAGGGTACAGGAAACACCATATATTTT. Translating it yields CAISHRQGTGNTIYF.

This chain joins TRBV5-5 and TRBJ1-2; D remains ambiguous. The CDR3 loop spans 17 amino acids. In germline, CDR1 is SGHKS, CDR2 YYEKEE (reference sequence). V lost 3 bases to trimming and J lost 4 bases, with 22 bases between them. The CDR3 DNA reads TGTGCCAGCAGCTCCCCGGGTCTAGGAGGAGGTTTCTATGGCTACACCTTC. Translation gives CASSSPGLGGGFYGYTF.

The V gene is TRBV7-3, the J gene TRBJ2-2; a weak D match, TRBD1 (5 bases). The CDR3 is 15 amino acids. Germline loops: CDR1 SGHTA, CDR2 FQGTGA. V shed 3 bases and J shed 3 bases, with 11 bases lying between them. CDR3 bases: TGTGCCAGCAGCTTTGGGGCCCGGGACACCGGGGAGCTGTTTTTT. It translates to CASSFGARDTGELFF.

V gene TRBV4-2 combines with J gene TRBJ2-1; 9 nucleotides align to TRBD2. The CDR3 loop spans 14 amino acids. V dropped 5 bases and J dropped 6; count of bases not matched to a gene: 5. Germline V lookup: CDR1 LGHNA, CDR2 YNFKEQ. The CDR3 region is CASSSSSGANEQFF. The CDR3 DNA is TGTGCCAGCAGCTCCTCTAGCGGGGCCAATGAGCAGTTCTTC.

V usage is TRBV14 and J usage is TRBJ2-2; no clear D. The ends were cut back, 3 bases at V and 6 bases at J, with 5 bases in the middle. CDR1 SGHDN and CDR2 FVKESK come from the germline V gene. The CDR3 sequence is 12 residues long. CDR3 protein: CASSHSSGELFF. In nucleotides, the CDR3 is TGTGCCAGCAGCCATTCCTCCGGGGAGCTGTTTTTT.

This clonotype came up a few times. The chain has TRBV6-2 or TRBV6-3 and TRBJ1-1; 7 bases match TRBD1. J gave up 3 bases and V 5 bases, and 15 bases lay outside the gene matches. Germline V gives CDR1 MNHEY, CDR2 SVGEGT. This CDR3 has 17 residues. The CDR3 sequence is CASSTPPRDRRYTEAFF. Written as DNA, the CDR3 is TGTGCCAGCAGTACTCCACCTAGGGACAGAAGATACACTGAAGCTTTCTTT.

This chain links TRBV6-5 with TRBJ2-3; a possible D gene is TRBD1 (6 bases). The germline gives CDR1 MNHEY, CDR2 SVGAGI. V lost 2 bases and J lost 4, with 7 bases in between. This CDR3 contains 13 residues. The chain's CDR3 is CASSYRGSDTQYF. DNA for the CDR3: TGTGCCAGCAGTTACAGGGGGTCAGATACGCAGTATTTT.

This clonotype was picked up one time. CDR3 in DNA: TGCAGCGTTTTTGACAGGGGAGCCGGTGGGGCCAACGTCCTGACTTTC. This gives the protein CSVFDRGAGGANVLTF. The rearrangement joins TRBV29-1 to TRBJ2-6; 8 bases fit TRBD1. Germline V gene sequence: CDR1 SQVTM, CDR2 ANQGSEA. The CDR3 length is 16 residues. With V trimmed by 5 bases and J by 3 bases, 9 bases remained unmatched.

This clonotype appeared a few times. The rearrangement joins TRBV6-2 or TRBV6-3 to TRBJ1-1; D is unresolved. V lost 2 bases and J 8 bases, leaving 6 bases between the germline ends. CDR1 is MNHEY and CDR2 is SVGEGT in the germline V gene. CDR3 length: 11 amino acids. CDR3 amino acids: CASSYPQEAFF. The CDR3 coding sequence is TGTGCCAGCAGTTACCCCCAGGAAGCTTTCTTT.

This clonotype was counted a few times. The chain uses TRBV28 and TRBJ2-5; perhaps TRBD1 as D (6 bases). The CDR3 runs to 12 residues. Trimming removed 2 bases from V and 7 bases from J, with 8 bases in between. Per germline, CDR1 MDHEN and CDR2 SYDVKM. Written as DNA, the CDR3 is TGTGCCAGCAGTTTAAGAGGGGGGACCCAGTACTTC. It encodes CASSLRGGTQYF. The variable domain in full, completed from reference TRBV28 and TRBJ2-5, reads DVKVTQSSRYLVKRTGEKVFLECVQDMDHENMFWYRQDPGLGLRLIYFSYDVKMKEKGDIPEGYSVSREKKERFSLILESASTNQTSMYLCASSLRGGTQYFGPGTRLLVL.

The chain uses TRBV28 and TRBJ2-6; TRBD1 matches at 8 bases. V lost 6 bases to trimming and J lost 1 base; unmatched junction nucleotides: 8. Germline CDR1 reads MDHEN; CDR2 reads SYDVKM. The CDR3 has 17 residues. This CDR3 reads CASSARDRYSGANVLTF. In DNA, the CDR3 is TGTGCCAGCAGCGCCCGGGACAGGTATTCTGGGGCCAACGTCCTGACTTTC.

This clonotype was counted only a few times. The chain links TRBV12-3 or TRBV12-4 to TRBJ1-2; TRBD1 aligns across 7 bases. CDR3 length equals 15 residues. V was pared by 3 bases and J by 5 bases, with 9 bases of the junction left unmatched. The CDR3 DNA sequence: TGTGCCAGCAGTTTTTGGCCCCGGGACAGTTATGGCTACACCTTC. Translating gives CASSFWPRDSYGYTF.

This clonotype was seen only a few times. This chain joins TRBV27 and TRBJ2-1; 10 positions agree with TRBD1. The CDR3 extends over 13 amino acids. Germline CDR1 MNHEY, CDR2 SMNVEV (reference sequence). Trimming cost V 6 bases and J 10 bases; bases outside gene matches: 6. The CDR3 sequence: CASSRDRGLEQFF. The CDR3 coding sequence is TGTGCCAGCAGCCGGGACAGGGGTCTCGAGCAGTTCTTC.

This clonotype was counted many times. The genes are TRBV7-2 and TRBJ2-7; no firm D call. CDR1 and CDR2 (germline): SGHTA, FQGNSA. This CDR3 has 15 amino acids. Trimming pared 0 bases from V and 3 bases from J, leaving 12 bases between. CDR3 residues: CASSLALSPSYEQYV. DNA for the CDR3: TGTGCCAGCAGCTTAGCGCTAAGTCCTAGCTACGAGCAGTACGTC.

This clonotype was seen ten or more times. V usage is TRBV11-3 and J usage is TRBJ2-1; D may be TRBD1 or TRBD2 (5 bases each). CDR3 size: 16 residues. V was cut by 5 bases and J by 2 bases, with 16 bases left in between. Germline-derived CDR1 and CDR2 are SGHNT and YENEEA. CDR3 loop: CASSIGIGRAYNEQFF. As DNA, the CDR3 is TGTGCCAGCAGCATCGGGATCGGCAGGGCCTACAATGAGCAGTTCTTC.

The chain employs TRBV4-1 and TRBJ1-2; D not certain. V was pared by 0 bases and J by 7 bases, with 6 bases between. The germline V gene has CDR1 MGHRA and CDR2 YSYEKL. This CDR3 spans 12 amino acids. In DNA, the CDR3 is TGCGCCAGCAGCCAAGATCAGCGTGGCTACACCTTC. This gives the protein CASSQDQRGYTF.

J is TRBJ1-5 and V is TRBV6-8; D unclear. Germline CDR1 and CDR2: MNHGY and SAAAGT. The CDR3 is 14 residues long. V was trimmed by 4 bases and J by 6 bases, leaving 13 bases between them. CDR3 amino acids: CASSLQSKTQPQHF. The CDR3 DNA reads TGTGCCAGCAGTTTACAGAGTAAGACTCAGCCCCAGCATTTT.

The chain combines TRBV3-1 with TRBJ2-1, with D possibly called TRBD1 or TRBD2 (7 bases each). The CDR3 spans 16 residues. The ends were cut back, 3 bases at V and 6 bases at J, with 18 bases in the middle. CDR1 and CDR2 (germline): LGHDT, YNNKEL (reference sequence). The CDR3 loop is CASSHFQGGAVNEQFF. The CDR3 coding sequence is TGTGCCAGCAGCCACTTTCAGGGGGGGGCGGTCAATGAGCAGTTCTTC.

The rearrangement joins TRBV7-9 to TRBJ1-6; D remains unclear. This CDR3 is 14 amino acids long. Germline V CDR1 and CDR2: SEHNR, FQNEAQ (reference sequence). V was cut by 0 bases and J by 8 bases, with 8 bases left in between. CDR3 protein: CASSLARVDSPLHF. The CDR3 bases are TGTGCCAGCAGCTTAGCACGGGTTGATTCACCCCTCCACTTT.

The gene calls are TRBV7-9 and TRBJ2-3, with 8 nucleotides matching TRBD1. Germline trimming cut 0 bases from V and 6 bases from J; bases unmatched to any gene: 5. CDR1 and CDR2 from the germline V gene are SEHNR and FQNEAQ (reference sequence). The CDR3 runs to 15 residues. CDR3 amino acids: CASSLARTGRDTQYF. The CDR3 DNA reads TGTGCCAGCAGCTTAGCCCGGACAGGGCGGGATACGCAGTATTTT.